This paragraph covers one T cell receptor (beta chain) sequence. Sequencing was performed with immunoSEQ multiplex PCR; in TCRdb, only in-frame clones are kept and a portion is missing. The table includes approximately 93,000 clones, about 89% detected once. These data originate in a study of control samples from healthy donors and cancer patients. The receptor was derived from a woman between 45 and 60 years old with colorectal cancer. Sequencing input: PBMCs.

DNA of the CDR3: TGTGCCAGCAGGGAGAGACAGGGGGCAGGGGAAAAACTGTTTTTT. Translating gives CASRERQGAGEKLFF. The V and J genes are TRBV2 and TRBJ1-4; 10 nucleotides line up with TRBD1. J lost 8 bases, V lost 6 bases, and 9 bases had no gene match. Germline CDR1 reads SNHLY; CDR2 reads FYNNEI. There are 15 residues in the CDR3.